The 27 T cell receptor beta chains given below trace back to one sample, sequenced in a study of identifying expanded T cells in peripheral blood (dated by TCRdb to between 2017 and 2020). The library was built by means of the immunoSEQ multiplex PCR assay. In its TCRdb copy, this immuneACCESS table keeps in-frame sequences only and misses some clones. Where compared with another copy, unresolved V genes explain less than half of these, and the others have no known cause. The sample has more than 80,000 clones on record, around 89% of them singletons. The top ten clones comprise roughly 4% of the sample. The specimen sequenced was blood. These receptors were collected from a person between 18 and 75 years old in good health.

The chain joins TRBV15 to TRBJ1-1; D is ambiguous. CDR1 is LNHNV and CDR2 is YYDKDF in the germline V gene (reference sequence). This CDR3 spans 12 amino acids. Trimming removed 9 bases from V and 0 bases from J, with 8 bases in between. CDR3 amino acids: CATSSMNTEAFF. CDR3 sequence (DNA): TGTGCCACTAGTTCAATGAACACTGAAGCTTTCTTT.

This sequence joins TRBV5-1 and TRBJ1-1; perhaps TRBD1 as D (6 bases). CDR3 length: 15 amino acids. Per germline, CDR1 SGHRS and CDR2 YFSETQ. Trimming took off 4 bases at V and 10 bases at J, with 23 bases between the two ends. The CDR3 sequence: CASSTGDTGLPVAFF. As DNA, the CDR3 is TGCGCCAGCAGCACCGGGGACACCGGGTTGCCGGTAGCTTTCTTT.

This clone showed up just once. This CDR3 reads CAWSQGQVYEQYF. CDR3 bases: TGTGCCTGGAGTCAAGGGCAGGTCTACGAGCAGTACTTC. The chain links TRBV30 to TRBJ2-7; D is unclear. Germline CDR1 reads GTSNPN; CDR2 reads SVGIG (reference sequence). The CDR3 extends over 13 amino acids. The V gene lost 2 bases and the J gene lost 3 bases, with 11 bases spanning the gap.

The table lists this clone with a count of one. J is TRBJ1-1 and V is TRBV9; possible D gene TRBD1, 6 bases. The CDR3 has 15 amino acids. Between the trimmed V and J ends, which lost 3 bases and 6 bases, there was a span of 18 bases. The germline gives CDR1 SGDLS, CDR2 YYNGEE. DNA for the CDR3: TGTGCCAGCAGCGCCCAAGCAGGGGTCAGGGCTGAAGCTTTCTTT. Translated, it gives CASSAQAGVRAEAFF.

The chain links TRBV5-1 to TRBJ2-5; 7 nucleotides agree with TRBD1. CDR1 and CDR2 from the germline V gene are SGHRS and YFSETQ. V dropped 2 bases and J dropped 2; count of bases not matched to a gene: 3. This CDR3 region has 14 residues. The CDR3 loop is CASSLDRVQETQYF. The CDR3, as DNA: TGCGCCAGCAGCTTAGACAGGGTACAAGAGACCCAGTACTTC. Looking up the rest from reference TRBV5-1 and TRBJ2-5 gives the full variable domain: KAGVTQTPRYLIKTRGQQVTLSCSPISGHRSVSWYQQTPGQGLQFLFEYFSETQRNKGNFPGRFSGRQFSNSRSEMNVSTLELGDSALYLCASSLDRVQETQYFGPGTRLLVL.

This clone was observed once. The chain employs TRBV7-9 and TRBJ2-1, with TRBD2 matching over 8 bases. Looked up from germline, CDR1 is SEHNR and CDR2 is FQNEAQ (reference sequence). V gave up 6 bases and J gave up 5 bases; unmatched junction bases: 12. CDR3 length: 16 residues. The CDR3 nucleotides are TGTGCCAGCAGGGCCAGCGGGCTAGCGGGCAACAATGAGCAGTTCTTC. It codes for CASRASGLAGNNEQFF.

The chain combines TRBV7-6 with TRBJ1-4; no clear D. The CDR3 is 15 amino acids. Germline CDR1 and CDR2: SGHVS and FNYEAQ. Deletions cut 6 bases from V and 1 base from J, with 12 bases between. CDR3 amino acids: CASSKDPLTNEKLFF. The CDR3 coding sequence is TGTGCCAGCAGTAAGGACCCACTAACTAATGAAAAACTGTTTTTT.

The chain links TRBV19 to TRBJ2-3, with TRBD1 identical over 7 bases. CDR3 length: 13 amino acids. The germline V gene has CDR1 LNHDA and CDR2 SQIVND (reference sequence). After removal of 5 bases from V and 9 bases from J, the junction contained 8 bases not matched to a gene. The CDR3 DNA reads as TGTGCCAGTAGTGCTGGGGACAGAGGCACGCAGTATTTT. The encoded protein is CASSAGDRGTQYF.

Written as DNA, the CDR3 is TGTGCCAGTTTAAAGACACTTAGCTCTGGGGCCAACGTCCTGACTTTC. Protein sequence: CASLKTLSSGANVLTF. The rearrangement links TRBV27 to TRBJ2-6; the D is unclear. The CDR3 length is 16 residues. Germline assignment: CDR1 MNHEY and CDR2 SMNVEV (reference sequence). V dropped 9 bases and J dropped 0 bases, with 15 bases sitting between them. Looking up the rest from reference TRBV27 and TRBJ2-6 gives the full variable domain: EAQVTQNPRYLITVTGKKLTVTCSQNMNHEYMSWYRQDPGLGLRQIYYSMNVEVTDKGDVPEGYKVSRKEKRNFPLILESPSPNQTSLYFCASLKTLSSGANVLTFGAGSRLTVL.

CDR3 sequence (DNA): TGCGCCAGCAGGTTATCACGGGCCTCAACAGATACGCAGTATTTT. It translates to CASRLSRASTDTQYF. The chain joins TRBV5-1 to TRBJ2-3; no clear D gene. Trimming stripped 5 bases from V and 3 bases from J, with 16 bases between. The CDR3 extends over 15 amino acids. Germline V CDR1 and CDR2: SGHRS, YFSETQ.

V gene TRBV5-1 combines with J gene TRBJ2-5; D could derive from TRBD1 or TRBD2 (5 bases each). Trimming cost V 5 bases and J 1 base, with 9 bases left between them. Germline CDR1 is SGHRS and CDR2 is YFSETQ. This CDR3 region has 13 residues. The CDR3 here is CASSGGSQETQYF. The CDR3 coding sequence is TGCGCCAGCAGTGGGGGTAGCCAAGAGACCCAGTACTTC.

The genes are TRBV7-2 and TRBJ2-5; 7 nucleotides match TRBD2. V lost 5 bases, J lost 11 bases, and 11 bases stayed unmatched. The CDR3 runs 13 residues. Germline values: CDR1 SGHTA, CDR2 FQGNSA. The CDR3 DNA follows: TGTGCCAGCAGCCTCGGGGGGACCGCCGTGCAGTACTTC. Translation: CASSLGGTAVQYF.

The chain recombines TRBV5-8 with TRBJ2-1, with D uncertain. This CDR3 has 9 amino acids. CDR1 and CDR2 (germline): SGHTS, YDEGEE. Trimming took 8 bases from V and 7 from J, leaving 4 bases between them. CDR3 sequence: CARSNEQFF. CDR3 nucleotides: TGTGCCAGATCAAATGAGCAGTTCTTC.

The CDR3: CASSRGGNTIYF. In nucleotides, the CDR3 is TGTGCCAGCAGTCGGGGGGGCAACACCATATATTTT. This rearrangement joins TRBV6-1 to TRBJ1-3, with D possibly matching TRBD1 (6 bases). This CDR3 spans 12 amino acids. V lost 5 bases, J lost 7 bases, and 9 bases lay in between. CDR1 and CDR2 from the germline V gene are MNHNS and SASEGT.

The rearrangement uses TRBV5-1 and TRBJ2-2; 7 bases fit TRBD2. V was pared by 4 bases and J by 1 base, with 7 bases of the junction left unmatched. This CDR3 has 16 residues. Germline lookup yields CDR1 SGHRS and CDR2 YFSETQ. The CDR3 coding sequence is TGCGCCAGCAGCATCAGCGGGGCGGGGAACACCGGGGAGCTGTTTTTT. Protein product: CASSISGAGNTGELFF.

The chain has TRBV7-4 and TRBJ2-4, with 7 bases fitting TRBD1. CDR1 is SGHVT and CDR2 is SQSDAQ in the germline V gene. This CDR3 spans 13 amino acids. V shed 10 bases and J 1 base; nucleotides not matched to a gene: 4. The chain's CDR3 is CATQDRAKNIQYF. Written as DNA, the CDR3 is TGTGCCACCCAGGACAGGGCCAAAAACATTCAGTACTTC.

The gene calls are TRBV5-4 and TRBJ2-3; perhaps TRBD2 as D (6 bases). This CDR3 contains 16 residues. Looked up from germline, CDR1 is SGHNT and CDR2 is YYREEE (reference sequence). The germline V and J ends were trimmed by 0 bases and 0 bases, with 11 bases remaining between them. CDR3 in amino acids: CASSLAERASTDTQYF. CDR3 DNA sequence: TGTGCCAGCAGCTTGGCCGAGCGGGCGAGCACAGATACGCAGTATTTT.

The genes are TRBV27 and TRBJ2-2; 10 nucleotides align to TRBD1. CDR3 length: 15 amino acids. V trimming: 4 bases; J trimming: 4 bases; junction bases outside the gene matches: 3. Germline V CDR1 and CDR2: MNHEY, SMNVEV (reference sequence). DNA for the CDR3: TGTGCCAGCAGTTCTCGGACAGGGGGCACCGGGGAGCTGTTTTTT. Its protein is CASSSRTGGTGELFF.

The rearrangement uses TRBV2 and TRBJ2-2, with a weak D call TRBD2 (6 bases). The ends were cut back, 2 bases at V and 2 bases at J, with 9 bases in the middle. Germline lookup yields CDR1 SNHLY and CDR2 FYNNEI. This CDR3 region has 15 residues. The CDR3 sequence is CASSEWDFNTGELFF. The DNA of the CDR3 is TGTGCCAGCAGTGAATGGGACTTCAACACCGGGGAGCTGTTTTTT.

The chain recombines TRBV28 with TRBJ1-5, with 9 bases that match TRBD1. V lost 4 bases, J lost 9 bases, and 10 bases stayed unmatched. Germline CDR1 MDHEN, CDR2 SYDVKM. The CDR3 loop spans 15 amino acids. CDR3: CASSSQAQGAPPQHF. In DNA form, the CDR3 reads TGTGCCAGCAGTTCGCAAGCACAGGGGGCCCCGCCCCAGCATTTT.

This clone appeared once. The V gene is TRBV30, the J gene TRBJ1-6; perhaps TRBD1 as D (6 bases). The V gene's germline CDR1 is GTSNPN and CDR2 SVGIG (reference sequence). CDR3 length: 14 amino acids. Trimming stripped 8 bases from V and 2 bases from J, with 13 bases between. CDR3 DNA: TGTGCCCTCGGGTACAGGGCCTATAATTCACCCCTCCACTTT. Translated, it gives CALGYRAYNSPLHF.

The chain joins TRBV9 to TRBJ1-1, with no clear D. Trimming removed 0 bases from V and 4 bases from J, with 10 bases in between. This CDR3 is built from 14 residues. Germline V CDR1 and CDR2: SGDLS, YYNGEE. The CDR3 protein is CASSVVPRFTEAFF. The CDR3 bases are TGTGCCAGCAGCGTAGTCCCTCGTTTCACTGAAGCTTTCTTT.

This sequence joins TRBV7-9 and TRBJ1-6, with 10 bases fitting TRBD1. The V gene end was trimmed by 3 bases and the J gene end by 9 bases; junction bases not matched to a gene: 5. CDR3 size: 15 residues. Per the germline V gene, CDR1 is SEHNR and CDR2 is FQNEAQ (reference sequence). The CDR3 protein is CASSLGQGKTSPLHF. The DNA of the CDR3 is TGTGCCAGCAGCTTGGGACAGGGGAAGACTTCACCCCTCCACTTT.

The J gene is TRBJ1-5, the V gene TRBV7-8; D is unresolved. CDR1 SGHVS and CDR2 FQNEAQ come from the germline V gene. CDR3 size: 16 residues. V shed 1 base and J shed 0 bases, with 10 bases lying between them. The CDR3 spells CASSLGGFGSNQPQHF. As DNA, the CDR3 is TGTGCCAGCAGCTTAGGAGGGTTTGGTAGCAATCAGCCCCAGCATTTT.

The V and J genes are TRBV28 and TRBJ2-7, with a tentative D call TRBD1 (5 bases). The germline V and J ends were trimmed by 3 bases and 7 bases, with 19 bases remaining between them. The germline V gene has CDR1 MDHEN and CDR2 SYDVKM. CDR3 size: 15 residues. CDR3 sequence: CASSLPQGHGQEQYF. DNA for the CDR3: TGTGCCAGCAGTTTGCCCCAGGGTCACGGTCAGGAGCAGTACTTC.

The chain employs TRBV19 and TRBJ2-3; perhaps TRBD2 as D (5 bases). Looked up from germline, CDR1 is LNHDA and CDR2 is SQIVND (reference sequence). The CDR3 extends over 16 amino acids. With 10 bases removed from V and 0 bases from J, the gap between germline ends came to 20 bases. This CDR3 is CATRSGRVLSTDTQYF. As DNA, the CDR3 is TGTGCCACCCGGTCTGGGAGAGTCCTAAGCACAGATACGCAGTATTTT. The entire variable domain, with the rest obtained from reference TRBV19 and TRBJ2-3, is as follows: DGGITQSPKYLFRKEGQNVTLSCEQNLNHDAMYWYRQDPGQGLRLIYYSQIVNDFQKGDIAEGYSVSREKKESFPLTVTSAQKNPTAFYLCATRSGRVLSTDTQYFGPGTRLTVL.

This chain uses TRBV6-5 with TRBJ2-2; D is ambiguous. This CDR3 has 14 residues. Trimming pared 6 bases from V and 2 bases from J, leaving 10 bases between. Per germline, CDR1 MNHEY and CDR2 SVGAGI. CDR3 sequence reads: CASSHRVNTGELFF. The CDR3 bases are TGTGCCAGCAGCCACCGAGTCAACACCGGGGAGCTGTTTTTT.